Sequencing of this T cell receptor beta chain was carried out in a study of technical replicates of blood from a handful of donors. Measured with immunoSEQ multiplex PCR; TCRdb has only the in-frame clones, and not every one. This repertoire shows 50,000 to 65,000 clones, around 92% found once; its top ten account for about 4.5%. The CDR3 has 14 amino acids. Germline CDR1 is SGHRS and CDR2 is YFSETQ. Trimming removed 4 bases from V and 2 bases from J, with 9 bases in between. This TCR was sampled from a human donor in good health. Some clones in this sample may be carry-over from other donors' samples. V usage is TRBV5-1 and J usage is TRBJ1-4, with D maybe TRBD1 (5 bases). The specimen was PBMCs. The CDR3 loop is CASSPGPTNEKLFF. CDR3 nucleotides: TGCGCCAGCAGCCCAGGGCCCACTAATGAAAAACTGTTTTTT. Variable domain in full (rest from reference TRBV5-1 and TRBJ1-4): KAGVTQTPRYLIKTRGQQVTLSCSPISGHRSVSWYQQTPGQGLQFLFEYFSETQRNKGNFPGRFSGRQFSNSRSEMNVSTLELGDSALYLCASSPGPTNEKLFFGSGTQLSVL.